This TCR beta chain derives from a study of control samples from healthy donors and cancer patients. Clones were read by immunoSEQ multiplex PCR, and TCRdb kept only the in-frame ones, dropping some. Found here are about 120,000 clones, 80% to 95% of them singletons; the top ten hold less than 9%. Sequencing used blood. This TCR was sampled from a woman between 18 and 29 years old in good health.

CDR3 region: CASSPPGGSGANVLTF. DNA for the CDR3: TGTGCCAGCTCACCACCGGGCGGCTCTGGGGCCAACGTCCTGACTTTC. The chain joins TRBV18 to TRBJ2-6; D uncertain. Per germline, CDR1 KGHSH and CDR2 LQKENI. CDR3 length: 16 amino acids. V was pared by 0 bases and J by 0 bases, with 6 bases between.